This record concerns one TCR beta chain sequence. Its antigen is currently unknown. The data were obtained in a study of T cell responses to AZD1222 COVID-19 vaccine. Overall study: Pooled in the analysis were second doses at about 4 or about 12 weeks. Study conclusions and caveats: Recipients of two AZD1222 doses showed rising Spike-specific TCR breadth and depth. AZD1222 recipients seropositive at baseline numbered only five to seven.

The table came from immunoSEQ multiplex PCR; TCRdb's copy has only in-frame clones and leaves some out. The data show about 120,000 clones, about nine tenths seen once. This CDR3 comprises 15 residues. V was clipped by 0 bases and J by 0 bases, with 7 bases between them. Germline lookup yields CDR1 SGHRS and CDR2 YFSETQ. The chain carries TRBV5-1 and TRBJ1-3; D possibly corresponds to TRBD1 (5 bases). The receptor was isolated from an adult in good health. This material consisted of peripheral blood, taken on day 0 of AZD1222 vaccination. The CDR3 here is CASSLEQVSGNTIYF. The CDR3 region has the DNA TGCGCCAGCAGCTTGGAACAGGTCTCTGGAAACACCATATATTTT.